This is a list of T cell receptor beta chains from one sample in a study of cytomegalovirus exposure and HLA in healthy donors. This table comes from immunoSEQ multiplex PCR, and its TCRdb copy is limited to in-frame clones, with some not included. This repertoire shows 100,000 to 150,000 clones, more than 75% found once; its top ten account for 3.6%. The sample taken for sequencing was PBMCs. These receptor sequences come from a middle-aged man in good health and CMV-seronegative. Each CDR3 is given with its conserved first and last residue. The D gene is left open where the match is weak. A row's size may be missing; if present it is once, few, many or a size class.

v_call	j_call	clone_size	d_call	cdr3_aa	cdr3_nt
TRBV30	TRBJ2-7	.	TRBD2	CALFSGAYEQYF	TGTGCGCTATTTAGCGGGGCGTACGAGCAGTACTTC
TRBV6-5	TRBJ2-7	.	.	CASTPRGSYEQYF	TGTGCCAGCACCCCCCGGGGGTCGTACGAGCAGTACTTC
TRBV5-4	TRBJ2-3	once	TRBD2	CASSLDSSGQSTDTQYF	TGTGCCAGCAGCTTGGATTCTAGCGGACAATCCACAGATACGCAGTATTTT
TRBV2	TRBJ1-4	.	.	CASSAGDGEKLFF	TGTGCCAGCAGTGCAGGGGACGGTGAAAAACTGTTTTTT
TRBV21-1	TRBJ2-7	.	.	CASSSDSRYEQYF	TGTGCCAGCAGTTCGGACTCGCGCTACGAGCAGTACTTC
TRBV28	TRBJ2-7	.	.	CASSLTVRGNSYEQYF	TGTGCCAGCAGTTTAACAGTCCGGGGGAATTCCTACGAGCAGTACTTC
TRBV4-2	TRBJ2-3	.	TRBD1	CASSRTGGTDTQYF	TGTGCCAGCAGCCGGACAGGAGGCACAGATACGCAGTATTTT
TRBV30	TRBJ2-5	.	TRBD1	CALDGTGEETQYF	TGTGCCTTAGACGGGACAGGGGAAGAGACCCAGTACTTC
TRBV7-2	TRBJ2-1	.	TRBD2	CASSRTSGGAWDEQFF	TGTGCCAGCAGCCGGACTAGCGGGGGGGCCTGGGATGAGCAGTTCTTC
TRBV29-1	TRBJ1-3	few	.	CSVGGRIKSGNTIYF	TGCAGCGTTGGCGGGAGAATTAAGTCTGGAAACACCATATATTTT